A few counts support the clone carrying this TCR beta chain. Its specificity is not known. Germline trimming cut 10 bases from V and 6 bases from J; bases unmatched to any gene: 13. The CDR3 runs to 15 residues. Germline lookup yields CDR1 SGHAT and CDR2 FQNNGV. The lymph nodes were axillary draining lymph nodes from breast cancer patients. TCRdb analysed the multiplex PCR reads with MiXCR anew, one entry per CDR3 protein. This table has 150,000 to 250,000 distinct CDR3 sequences, roughly 31% appearing once. The data are from a study of breast tumors, draining lymph nodes, adjacent tissues. Study-wide results and caveats: Tumors had less TCR diversity than lymph nodes, more than nontumor tissue. The lymph node origin of tumor T cells was framed as consistent with a hypothesis, not demonstrated. Tumor and nontumor repertoires were significantly more similar in luminal-like than in basal-like breast cancer.

The TCR comes from a female donor with breast cancer. Some clones in this sample may be carry-over from other donors' samples. V gene TRBV11-2 combines with J gene TRBJ2-3, with TRBD2 identical over 10 bases. Sample: axillary lymph node tissue. CDR3 sequence reads: CATRPTSGAADTQYF. The CDR3 DNA reads TGTGCCACCCGACCCACTAGCGGGGCGGCCGATACGCAGTATTTT.